Following are 10 T cell receptor beta chains from one sample sequenced in a study of blood T cell repertoires in COVID-19. Produced via immunoSEQ multiplex PCR; TCRdb's table is partial and in-frame only. The sample holds about 170,000 clones, around four fifths seen once. Sequenced input: peripheral blood. The receptors derive from a woman older than 75 with COVID-19, enrolled during active disease.

The CDR3 region is CASSPLGAGGNNEQFF. The CDR3 DNA reads TGTGCCAGCTCACCATTGGGAGCGGGAGGCAACAATGAGCAGTTCTTC. This sequence joins TRBV18 and TRBJ2-1, with 9 positions matching TRBD2. The CDR3 is made up of 16 amino acids. The trim removed 2 bases at V and 5 bases at J, leaving 7 bases unmatched. The germline V gene has CDR1 KGHSH and CDR2 LQKENI.

The CDR3 coding sequence is TGTGCCAGCAGTGCCCGGGGCGAGCAGTACTTC. Translation: CASSARGEQYF. The chain has TRBV12-3 or TRBV12-4 and TRBJ2-7, with D possibly matching TRBD2 (5 bases). This CDR3 is 11 amino acids long. The V end was cut by 5 bases, the J end by 6 bases, with 8 bases between.

The chain carries TRBV5-4 and TRBJ2-6, with a weak D call TRBD1 (5 bases). Germline values: CDR1 SGHNT, CDR2 YYREEE (reference sequence). Trimming cost V 6 bases and J 0 bases, with 13 bases left between them. The CDR3 sequence is 16 residues long. The CDR3 protein is CASNPGQRSGANVLTF. DNA of the CDR3: TGTGCCAGCAACCCCGGACAACGCTCTGGGGCCAACGTCCTGACTTTC.

This CDR3 is CASSNSGSSYEQYF. For the CDR3, the DNA is TGCGCCAGCAGCAATAGCGGGAGCTCCTACGAGCAGTACTTC. V is TRBV5-1 and J is TRBJ2-7; 9 positions agree with TRBD2. This CDR3 spans 14 amino acids. Germline V gene lookup returns CDR1 SGHRS and CDR2 YFSETQ. The J segment lost 0 bases and the V segment lost 4 bases, leaving 2 bases of the junction unmatched.

J is TRBJ1-6 and V is TRBV5-1; tentative D call: TRBD1 (5 bases). V lost 7 bases to trimming and J lost 7 bases, with 12 bases between them. CDR1 SGHRS and CDR2 YFSETQ come from the germline V gene. The length of the CDR3 is 13 residues. The CDR3 region has the DNA TGCGCCAGCCGCGACGACAGCAATTCACCCCTCCACTTT. It translates to CASRDDSNSPLHF.

V usage is TRBV29-1 and J usage is TRBJ2-5; 7 bases align to TRBD1. Germline CDR1 and CDR2: SQVTM and ANQGSEA. V lost 5 bases, J lost 2 bases, and 8 bases stayed unmatched. The CDR3 runs to 14 residues. DNA for the CDR3: TGCAGCGTTCTCCGGGACAGCCGACAAGAGACCCAGTACTTC. It specifies CSVLRDSRQETQYF.

A single count supports this clone. The rearrangement links TRBV5-6 to TRBJ2-5; TRBD1 matches 11 bases. The germline V gene encodes CDR1 SGHDT and CDR2 YYEEEE. The length of the CDR3 is 15 residues. J lost 3 bases, V lost 6 bases, and 7 bases had no gene match. This CDR3 is CASTRTGGFEETQYF. The CDR3 nucleotides read TGTGCCAGCACCCGGACAGGGGGCTTTGAAGAGACCCAGTACTTC.

V and J are TRBV5-1 and TRBJ2-1, with 7 bases lining up with TRBD2. There are 14 residues in the CDR3. Germline trimming cut 3 bases from V and 8 bases from J; bases unmatched to any gene: 8. Germline CDR1 is SGHRS and CDR2 is YFSETQ. CDR3 nucleotides: TGCGCCAGCAGCTCAATCTCTACTAGCGATGAGCAGTTCTTC. It is translated as CASSSISTSDEQFF.

The genes are TRBV25-1 and TRBJ1-4, with 7 bases identical to TRBD1. V dropped 3 bases and J dropped 7; count of bases not matched to a gene: 14. CDR1 and CDR2 (germline): MGHDK, SYGVNS. The CDR3 has 17 amino acids. The CDR3 coding sequence is TGTGCCAGCAGTGACCCCTTAAGACAGGGCGGCATTGAAAAACTGTTTTTT. It is translated as CASSDPLRQGGIEKLFF.

This clone was recorded once. The CDR3 protein is CASSLAAATNEKLFF. CDR3 bases: TGCGCCAGCAGCTTGGCCGCAGCAACTAATGAAAAACTGTTTTTT. The chain is built from TRBV5-1 and TRBJ1-4, with D unresolved. The germline CDR1 and CDR2 sequences are SGHRS and YFSETQ. This CDR3 is built from 15 residues. V was trimmed by 0 bases and J by 0 bases, leaving 6 bases between them.